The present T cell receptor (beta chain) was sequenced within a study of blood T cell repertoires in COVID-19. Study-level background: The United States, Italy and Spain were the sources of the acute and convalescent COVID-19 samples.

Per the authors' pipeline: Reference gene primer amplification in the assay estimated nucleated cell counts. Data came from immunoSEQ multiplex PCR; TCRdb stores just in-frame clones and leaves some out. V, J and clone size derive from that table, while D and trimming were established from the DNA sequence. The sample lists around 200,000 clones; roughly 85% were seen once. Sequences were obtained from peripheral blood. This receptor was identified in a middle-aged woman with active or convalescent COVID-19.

In DNA form, the CDR3 reads TGCAGCGTTTCGGACAGGGATCATGAAAAACTGTTTTTT. Translation gives CSVSDRDHEKLFF. V and J are TRBV29-1 and TRBJ1-4, with 8 bases lining up with TRBD1. This CDR3 region has 13 residues. Germline-derived CDR1 and CDR2 are SQVTM and ANQGSEA. The V segment lost 5 bases and the J segment 6 bases; nucleotides outside the gene matches: 5. Together with reference TRBV29-1 and TRBJ1-4, the CDR3 gives the full variable domain: SAVISQKPSRDICQRGTSLTIQCQVDSQVTMMFWYRQQPGQSLTLIATANQGSEATYESGFVIDKFPISRPNLTFSTLTVSNMSPEDSSIYLCSVSDRDHEKLFFGSGTQLSVL.